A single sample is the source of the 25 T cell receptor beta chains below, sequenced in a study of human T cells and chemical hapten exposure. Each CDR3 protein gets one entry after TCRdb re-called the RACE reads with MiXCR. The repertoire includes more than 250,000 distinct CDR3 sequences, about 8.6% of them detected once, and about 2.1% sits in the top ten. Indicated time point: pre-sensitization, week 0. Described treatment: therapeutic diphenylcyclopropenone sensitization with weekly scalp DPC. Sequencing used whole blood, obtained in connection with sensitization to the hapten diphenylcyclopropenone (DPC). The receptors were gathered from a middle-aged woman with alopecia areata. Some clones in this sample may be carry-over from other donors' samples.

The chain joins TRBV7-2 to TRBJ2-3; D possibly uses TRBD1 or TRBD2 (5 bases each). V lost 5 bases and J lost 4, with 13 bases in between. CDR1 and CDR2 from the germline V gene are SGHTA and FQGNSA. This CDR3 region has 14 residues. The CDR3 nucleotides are TGTGCCAGCAGCCCCCGTGTGGGGGCAGATACGCAGTATTTT. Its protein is CASSPRVGADTQYF. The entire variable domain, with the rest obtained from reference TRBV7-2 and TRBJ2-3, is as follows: GAGVSQSPSNKVTEKGKDVELRCDPISGHTALYWYRQSLGQGLEFLIYFQGNSAPDKSGLPSDRFSAERTGGSVSTLTIQRTQQEDSAVYLCASSPRVGADTQYFGPGTRLTVL.

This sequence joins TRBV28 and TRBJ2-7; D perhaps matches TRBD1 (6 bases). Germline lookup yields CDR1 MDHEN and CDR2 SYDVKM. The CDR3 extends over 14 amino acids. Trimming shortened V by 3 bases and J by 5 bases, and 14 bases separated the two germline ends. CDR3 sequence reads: CASSLTGRTHEQYF. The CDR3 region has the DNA TGTGCCAGCAGTTTGACAGGTCGAACCCACGAGCAGTACTTC.

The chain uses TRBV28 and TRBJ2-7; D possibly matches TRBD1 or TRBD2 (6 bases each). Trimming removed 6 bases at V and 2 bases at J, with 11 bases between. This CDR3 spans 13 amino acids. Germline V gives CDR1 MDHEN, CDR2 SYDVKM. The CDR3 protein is CASSGGQAYEQYF. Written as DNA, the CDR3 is TGTGCCAGCAGCGGGGGACAAGCCTACGAGCAGTACTTC.

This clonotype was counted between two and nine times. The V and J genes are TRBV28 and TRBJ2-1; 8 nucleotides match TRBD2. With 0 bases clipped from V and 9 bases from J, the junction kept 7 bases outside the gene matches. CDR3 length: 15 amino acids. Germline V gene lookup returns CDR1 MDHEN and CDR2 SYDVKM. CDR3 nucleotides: TGTGCCAGCAGTTTATGGGTAGCGGGAAGTCTTGAGCAGTTCTTC. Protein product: CASSLWVAGSLEQFF.

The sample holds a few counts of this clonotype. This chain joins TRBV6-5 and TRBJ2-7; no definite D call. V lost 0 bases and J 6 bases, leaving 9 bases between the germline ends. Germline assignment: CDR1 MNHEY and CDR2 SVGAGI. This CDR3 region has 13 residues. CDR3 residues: CASSYSGLLEQYF. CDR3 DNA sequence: TGTGCCAGCAGTTACTCGGGCCTTCTCGAGCAGTACTTC.

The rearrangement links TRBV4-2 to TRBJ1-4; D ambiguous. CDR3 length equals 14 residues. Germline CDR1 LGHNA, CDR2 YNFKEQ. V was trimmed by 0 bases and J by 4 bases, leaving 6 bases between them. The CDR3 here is CASSQEVGNEKLFF. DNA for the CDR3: TGTGCCAGCAGCCAAGAGGTCGGTAATGAAAAACTGTTTTTT.

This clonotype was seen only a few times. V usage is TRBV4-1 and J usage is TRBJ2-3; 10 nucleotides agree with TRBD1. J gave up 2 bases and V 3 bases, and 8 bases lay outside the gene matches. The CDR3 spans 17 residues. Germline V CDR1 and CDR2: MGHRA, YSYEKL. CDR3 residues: CASSQRPGQGSTDTQYF. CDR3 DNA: TGCGCCAGCAGCCAGAGACCGGGACAGGGGTCCACAGATACGCAGTATTTT.

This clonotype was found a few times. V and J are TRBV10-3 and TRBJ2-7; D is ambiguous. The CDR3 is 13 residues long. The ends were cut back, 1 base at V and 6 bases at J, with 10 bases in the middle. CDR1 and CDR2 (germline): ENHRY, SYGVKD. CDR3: CAISELTGGEQYF. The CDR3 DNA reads TGTGCCATCAGTGAGTTGACGGGTGGCGAGCAGTACTTC.

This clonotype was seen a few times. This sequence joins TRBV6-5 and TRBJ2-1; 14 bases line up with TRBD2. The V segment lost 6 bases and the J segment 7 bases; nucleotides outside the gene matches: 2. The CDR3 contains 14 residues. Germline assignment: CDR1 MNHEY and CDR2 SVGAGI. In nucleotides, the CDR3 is TGTGCCAGCAGCGGGACTAGCGGGAGTAATGAGCAGTTCTTC. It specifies CASSGTSGSNEQFF.

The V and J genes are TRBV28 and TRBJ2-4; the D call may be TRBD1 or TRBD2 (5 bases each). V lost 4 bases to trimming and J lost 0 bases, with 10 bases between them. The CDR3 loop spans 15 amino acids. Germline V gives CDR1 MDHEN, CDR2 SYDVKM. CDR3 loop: CASSSTGLAKNIQYF. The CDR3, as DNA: TGTGCCAGCAGTTCCACAGGACTAGCCAAAAACATTCAGTACTTC. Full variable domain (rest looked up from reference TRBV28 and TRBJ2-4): DVKVTQSSRYLVKRTGEKVFLECVQDMDHENMFWYRQDPGLGLRLIYFSYDVKMKEKGDIPEGYSVSREKKERFSLILESASTNQTSMYLCASSSTGLAKNIQYFGAGTRLSVL.

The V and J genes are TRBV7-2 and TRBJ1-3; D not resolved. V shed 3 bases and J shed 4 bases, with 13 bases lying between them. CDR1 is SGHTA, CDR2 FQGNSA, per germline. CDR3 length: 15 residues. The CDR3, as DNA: TGTGCCAGCAGCTTTCAAACTGGTCCGGGAAACACCATATATTTT. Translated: CASSFQTGPGNTIYF.

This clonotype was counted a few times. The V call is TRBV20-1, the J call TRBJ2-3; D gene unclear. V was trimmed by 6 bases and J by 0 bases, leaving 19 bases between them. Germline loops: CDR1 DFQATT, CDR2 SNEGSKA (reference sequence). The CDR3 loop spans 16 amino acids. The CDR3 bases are TGCAGTGCCAATAAGGGTTTCCATGGGAGCACAGATACGCAGTATTTT. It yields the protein CSANKGFHGSTDTQYF.

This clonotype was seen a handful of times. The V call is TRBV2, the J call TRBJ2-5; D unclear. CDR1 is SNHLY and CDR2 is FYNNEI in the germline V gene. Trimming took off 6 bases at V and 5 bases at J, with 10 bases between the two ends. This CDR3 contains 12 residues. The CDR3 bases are TGTGCCAGCAGAGTCGATGTTGAGACCCAGTACTTC. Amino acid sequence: CASRVDVETQYF.

For the CDR3, the DNA is TGTGCCAGCAGTCCCGTGGGGCTAGCGGGTAACACCGGGGAGCTGTTTTTT. Protein: CASSPVGLAGNTGELFF. J is TRBJ2-2 and V is TRBV7-3; 8 bases align to TRBD2. The CDR3 contains 17 residues. V dropped 6 bases and J dropped 2; count of bases not matched to a gene: 11. Germline V gene lookup returns CDR1 SGHTA and CDR2 FQGTGA. Filled out from reference TRBV7-3 and TRBJ2-2, the complete variable domain reads GAGVSQTPSNKVTEKGKYVELRCDPISGHTALYWYRQSLGQGPEFLIYFQGTGAADDSGLPNDRFFAVRPEGSVSTLKIQRTERGDSAVYLCASSPVGLAGNTGELFFGEGSRLTVL.

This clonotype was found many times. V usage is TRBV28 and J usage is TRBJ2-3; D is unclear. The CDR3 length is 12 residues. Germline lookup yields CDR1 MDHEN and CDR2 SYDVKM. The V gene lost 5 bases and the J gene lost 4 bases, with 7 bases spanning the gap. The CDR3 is CASSSQSDTQYF. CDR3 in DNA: TGTGCCAGCAGTAGCCAGTCAGATACGCAGTATTTT.

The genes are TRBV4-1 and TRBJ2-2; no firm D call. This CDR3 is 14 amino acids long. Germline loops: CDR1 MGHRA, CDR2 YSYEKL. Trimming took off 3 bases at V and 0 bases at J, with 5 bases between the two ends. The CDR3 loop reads CASSHSANTGELFF. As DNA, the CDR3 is TGCGCCAGCAGCCATTCAGCGAACACCGGGGAGCTGTTTTTT.

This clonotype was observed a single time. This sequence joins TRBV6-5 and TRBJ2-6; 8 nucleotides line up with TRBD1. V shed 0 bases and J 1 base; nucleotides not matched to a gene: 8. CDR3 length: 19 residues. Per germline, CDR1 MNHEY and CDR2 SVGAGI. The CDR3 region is CASSYSGPGTGSGANVLTF. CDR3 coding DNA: TGTGCCAGCAGTTACTCCGGTCCCGGGACAGGTTCTGGGGCCAACGTCCTGACTTTC.

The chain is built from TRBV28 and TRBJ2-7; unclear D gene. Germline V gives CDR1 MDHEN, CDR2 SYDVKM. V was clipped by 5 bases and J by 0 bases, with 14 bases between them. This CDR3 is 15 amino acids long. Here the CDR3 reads CASSPDVLSSYEQYF. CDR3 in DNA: TGTGCCAGCAGTCCGGACGTCCTGAGCTCCTACGAGCAGTACTTC.

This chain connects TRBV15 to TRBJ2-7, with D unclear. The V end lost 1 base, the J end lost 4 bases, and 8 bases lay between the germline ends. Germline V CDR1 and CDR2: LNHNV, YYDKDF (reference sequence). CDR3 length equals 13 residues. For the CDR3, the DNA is TGTGCCACCAGCAGAGGCCCAGATTACGAGCAGTACTTC. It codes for CATSRGPDYEQYF.

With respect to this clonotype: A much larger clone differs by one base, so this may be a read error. The CDR3 is CASSLVATDYGYTF. CDR3 in DNA: TGCGCCAGCAGCTTGGTAGCGACAGACTATGGCTACACCTTC. The chain combines TRBV5-1 with TRBJ1-2; D might be TRBD1 (5 bases). Germline CDR1 reads SGHRS; CDR2 reads YFSETQ. CDR3 size: 14 residues. The V end was cut by 0 bases, the J end by 3 bases, with 9 bases between.

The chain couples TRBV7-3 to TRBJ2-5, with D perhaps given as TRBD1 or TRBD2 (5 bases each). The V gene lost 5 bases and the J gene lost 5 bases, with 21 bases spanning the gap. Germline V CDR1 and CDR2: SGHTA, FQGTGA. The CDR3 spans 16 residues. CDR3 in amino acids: CASSLTGTLETETQYF. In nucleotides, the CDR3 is TGTGCCAGCAGCCTGACCGGGACCTTGGAGACGGAGACCCAGTACTTC.

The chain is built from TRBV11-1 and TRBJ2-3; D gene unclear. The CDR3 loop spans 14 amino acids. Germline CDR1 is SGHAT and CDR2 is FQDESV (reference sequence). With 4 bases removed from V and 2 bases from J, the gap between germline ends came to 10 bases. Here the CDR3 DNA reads TGTGCCAGCAGCTACTCTTACAACACAGATACGCAGTATTTT. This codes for CASSYSYNTDTQYF.

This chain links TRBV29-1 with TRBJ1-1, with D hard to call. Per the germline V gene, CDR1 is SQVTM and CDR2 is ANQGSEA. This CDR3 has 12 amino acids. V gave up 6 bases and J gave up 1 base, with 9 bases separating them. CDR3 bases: TGCAGCGTGTCGAAGGAGAACACTGAAGCTTTCTTT. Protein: CSVSKENTEAFF.

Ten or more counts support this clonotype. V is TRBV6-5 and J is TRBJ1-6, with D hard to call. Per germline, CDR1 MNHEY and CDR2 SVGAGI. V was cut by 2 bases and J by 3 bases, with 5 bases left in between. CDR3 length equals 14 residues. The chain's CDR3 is CASSYLGYNSPLHF. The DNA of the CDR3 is TGTGCCAGCAGTTACCTCGGCTATAATTCACCCCTCCACTTT.

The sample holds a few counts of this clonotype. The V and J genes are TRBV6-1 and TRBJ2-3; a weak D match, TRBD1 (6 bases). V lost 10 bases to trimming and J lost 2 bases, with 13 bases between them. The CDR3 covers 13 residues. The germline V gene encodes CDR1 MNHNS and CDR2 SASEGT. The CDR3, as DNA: TGTGCCACCTCTACAGGGTACACAGATACGCAGTATTTT. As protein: CATSTGYTDTQYF.